This T cell receptor beta chain was sequenced in a study of blood T cell repertoires in COVID-19. Germline loops: CDR1 MGHDK, CDR2 SYGVNS. The V segment lost 4 bases and the J segment 3 bases; nucleotides outside the gene matches: 15. The CDR3 sequence is 18 residues long. Measured with immunoSEQ multiplex PCR; TCRdb has only the in-frame clones, and not every one. Of about 240,000 clones detected, around 85% appear once; the ten largest clones hold around 5.9%. The chain employs TRBV25-1 and TRBJ2-5, with 9 bases matching TRBD2. This TCR derives from a man aged 55 to 70 with acute or convalescent COVID-19. Sequenced sample: peripheral blood. The CDR3 reads CASSVWVAGASGEETQYF. The CDR3 bases are TGTGCCAGCAGTGTTTGGGTAGCGGGAGCGTCAGGTGAAGAGACCCAGTACTTC. Drawing the rest from reference TRBV25-1 and TRBJ2-5, the complete variable domain is EADIYQTPRYLVIGTGKKITLECSQTMGHDKMYWYQQDPGMELHLIHYSYGVNSTEKGDLSSESTVSRIRTEHFPLTLESARPSHTSQYLCASSVWVAGASGEETQYFGPGTRLLVL.